This is a list of T cell receptor beta chains from one sample in a study of blood T cell repertoires in COVID-19. Profiled with immunoSEQ multiplex PCR; TCRdb holds only in-frame clones, not every one. The table shows a few hundred thousand clones, with approximately 90% occurring only once. Sequenced: PBMCs or T cells enriched from blood (not recorded which). Receptors were obtained from a woman in her thirties or forties who had recovered from COVID-19. Each CDR3 is given with its conserved first and last residue. D genes are given only for firm matches. Expanded clones are given a class, and other clones once, few, many or no size at all.

>TRBV7-2|TRBJ1-6|NA|NA
TGTGCCAGCAGCTCCAGGGGTCGGAGCTCCTATAATTCACCCCTCCACTTT
CASSSRGRSSYNSPLHF
>TRBV5-4|TRBJ2-4|NA|TRBD1
TGTGCCAGCACCTTTCAGGGGGCGGCCAAAAACATTCAGTACTTC
CASTFQGAAKNIQYF
>TRBV4-1|TRBJ2-1|NA|NA
TGCGCCAGCAGCCAATGGAATGCGGATGAGCAGTTCTTC
CASSQWNADEQFF
>TRBV10-3|TRBJ2-1|NA|TRBD2
TGTGCCATCAGTGAGATTCGGGGGGGGCCCCGAAATGAGCAGTTCTTC
CAISEIRGGPRNEQFF
>TRBV2|TRBJ2-1|NA|TRBD1
TGTGCCAGCAACGGACAGGGCTACAATGAGCAGTTCTTC
CASNGQGYNEQFF
>TRBV27|TRBJ2-5|NA|NA
TGTGCCAGCAGTGCGAGGCCTAGGGAGGAGACCCAGTACTTC
CASSARPREETQYF
>TRBV30|TRBJ1-2|NA|NA
TGTGCCTGGAGTGTACTTGGGCGCGGGGGCTACACCTTC
CAWSVLGRGGYTF
>TRBV12-3/TRBV12-4|TRBJ2-5|NA|TRBD2
TGTGCCAGCAGTTTCAGCGGGAGGGAGACCCAGTACTTC
CASSFSGRETQYF
>TRBV5-8|TRBJ1-1|NA|NA
TGTGCCAGCAGCTTTTTACCAGAGAACACTGAAGCTTTCTTT
CASSFLPENTEAFF
>TRBV19|TRBJ1-5|many|TRBD1
TGTGCCAGTGCTTCTTTCCTTCGGGACAGGTACAATCAGCCCCAGCATTTT
CASASFLRDRYNQPQHF
>TRBV28|TRBJ2-1|NA|TRBD2
TGTGCCAGCTCTTCTAGCGGGGCCTACAATGAGCAGTTCTTC
CASSSSGAYNEQFF
>TRBV24-1|TRBJ2-5|NA|TRBD2
TGTGCCACCAGAACTAGCGGGACGGAGACCCAGTACTTC
CATRTSGTETQYF
>TRBV2|TRBJ2-1|NA|TRBD2
TGTGCCAGCAGTGGGACTAGCGGGAGACCTAGATTAGACAATGAGCAGTTCTTC
CASSGTSGRPRLDNEQFF
>TRBV5-4|TRBJ1-1|NA|NA
TGTGCCACCTCCGGAGGGACTCATACTGAAGCTTTCTTT
CATSGGTHTEAFF
>TRBV12-5|TRBJ1-4|NA|TRBD1
TGTGCTAGTGGTTTAACTTTCAGGGGGACTAATGAAAAACTGTTTTTT
CASGLTFRGTNEKLFF
>TRBV19|TRBJ1-1|NA|NA
TGTGCCAGTAGTCGTAGGACAGAAATAATATTGAACACTGAAGCTTTCTTT
CASSRRTEIILNTEAFF
>TRBV11-2|TRBJ2-5|NA|TRBD2
TGTGCCAGCAGCTTGGGTGGCGGGGGGGAGACCCAGTACTTC
CASSLGGGGETQYF
>TRBV5-1|TRBJ1-6|few|NA
TGCGCCAGCAGCCCCCAGGGCGATTCACCCCTCCACTTT
CASSPQGDSPLHF
>TRBV7-2|TRBJ2-1|NA|TRBD1
TGTGCCAGCAGCTTCCTCTGGACAGGGACCAATGAGCAGTTCTTC
CASSFLWTGTNEQFF
>TRBV24-1|TRBJ2-1|NA|TRBD2
TGTGCCACCAGTGATTGGGCTAGCGGTCCCTACAATGAGCAGTTCTTC
CATSDWASGPYNEQFF
>TRBV7-9|TRBJ1-5|NA|TRBD1
TGTGCCAGCAGCCGTGAAGGGGGCGCAGAGATTCAGCCCCAGCATTTT
CASSREGGAEIQPQHF
>TRBV30|TRBJ2-1|NA|TRBD2
TGTGCCTGGAGTCTCGGGACTAGCGAGAACAATGAGCAGTTCTTC
CAWSLGTSENNEQFF
>TRBV7-2|TRBJ2-5|NA|TRBD2
TGTGCCAGCAGCTTTGGTCCCGGGACTAGCCCCTGGGAGACCCAGTACTTC
CASSFGPGTSPWETQYF